Below, one T cell receptor (beta chain) is given with its context. Antigen: not known. V lost 1 base, J lost 5 bases, and 12 bases lay in between. This CDR3 comprises 14 residues. Germline V gives CDR1 LGHDT, CDR2 YNNKEL (reference sequence). TCRdb keeps only in-frame clones here, not all; method: immunoSEQ multiplex PCR. Of just under 95,000 clones in the sample, more than 70% were seen once. The data originate from a study of T cell responses to AZD1222 COVID-19 vaccine. Study outcomes and limitations: Clonal diversity was possibly underestimated; the donors were predominantly white British and more often female.

The receptor was isolated from an adult in good health. The chain couples TRBV3-1 (or the pseudogene TRBV3-2) to TRBJ2-7; maybe TRBD1 (5 bases). This sample comprised peripheral blood, obtained on day 0 of AZD1222 vaccination. In DNA, the CDR3 is TGTGCCAGCAGCCAAGCCAGGGTGGGGCACGAGCAGTACTTC. This sequence encodes CASSQARVGHEQYF.